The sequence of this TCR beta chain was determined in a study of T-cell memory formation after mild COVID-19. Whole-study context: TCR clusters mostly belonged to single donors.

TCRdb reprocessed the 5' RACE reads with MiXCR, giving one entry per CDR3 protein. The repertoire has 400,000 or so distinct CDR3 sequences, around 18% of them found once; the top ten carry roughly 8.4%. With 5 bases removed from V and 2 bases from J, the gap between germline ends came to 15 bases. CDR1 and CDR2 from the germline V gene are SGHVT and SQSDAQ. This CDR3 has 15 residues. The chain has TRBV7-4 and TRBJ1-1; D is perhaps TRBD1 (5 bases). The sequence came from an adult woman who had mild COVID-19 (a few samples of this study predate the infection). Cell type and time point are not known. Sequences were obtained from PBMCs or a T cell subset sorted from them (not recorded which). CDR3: CASSRSRQFNTEAFF. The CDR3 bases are TGTGCCAGCAGCCGAAGCAGACAGTTTAACACTGAAGCTTTCTTT.